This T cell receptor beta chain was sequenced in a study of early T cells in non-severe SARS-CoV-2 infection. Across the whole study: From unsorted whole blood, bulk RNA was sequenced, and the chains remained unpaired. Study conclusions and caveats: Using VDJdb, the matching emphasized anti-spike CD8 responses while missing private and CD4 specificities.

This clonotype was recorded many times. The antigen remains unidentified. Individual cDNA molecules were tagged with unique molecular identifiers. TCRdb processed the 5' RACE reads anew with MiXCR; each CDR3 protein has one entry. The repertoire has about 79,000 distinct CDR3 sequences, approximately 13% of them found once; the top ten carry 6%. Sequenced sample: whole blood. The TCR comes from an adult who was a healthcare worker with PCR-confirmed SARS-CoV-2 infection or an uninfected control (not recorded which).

CDR3 DNA: TGCAGTGCTAGTGACGGACAGGCGAGCAATCAGCCCCAGCATTTT. It is translated as CSASDGQASNQPQHF. This rearrangement joins TRBV20-1 to TRBJ1-5, with 7 bases fitting TRBD1. Germline assignment: CDR1 DFQATT and CDR2 SNEGSKA (reference sequence). The CDR3 totals 15 residues. Germline trimming cut 3 bases from V and 1 base from J; bases unmatched to any gene: 6.